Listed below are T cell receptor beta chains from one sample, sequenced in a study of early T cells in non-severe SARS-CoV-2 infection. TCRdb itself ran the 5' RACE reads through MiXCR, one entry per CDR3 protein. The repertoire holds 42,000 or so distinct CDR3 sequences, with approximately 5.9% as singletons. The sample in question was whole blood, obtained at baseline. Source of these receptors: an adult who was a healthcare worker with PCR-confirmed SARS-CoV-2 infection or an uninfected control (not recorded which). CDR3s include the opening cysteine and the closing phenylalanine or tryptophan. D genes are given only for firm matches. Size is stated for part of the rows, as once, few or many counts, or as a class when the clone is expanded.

TGCAGCGTGACTAGCGGGGGGTCCAAAAACATTCAGTACTTC | CSVTSGGSKNIQYF | TRBV29-1 | - | TRBJ2-4 | TRBD2
TGTGCCAGCAGTTCCCCCCTCCTTGAACCCCAACGGAACTATGGCTACACCTTC | CASSSPLLEPQRNYGYTF | TRBV28 | many | TRBJ1-2 | -
TGTGCCAGCAGCCTAGCGGAATACTACAATGAGCAGTTCTTC | CASSLAEYYNEQFF | TRBV6-2/TRBV6-3 | - | TRBJ2-1 | TRBD2
TGTGCCAGCAGCTTAGACGGTCCGCACAATCAGCCCCAGCATTTT | CASSLDGPHNQPQHF | TRBV7-8 | many | TRBJ1-5 | -
TGTGCCACCAAGTGGGGTCCTAATAATTCACCCCTCCACTTT | CATKWGPNNSPLHF | TRBV28 | many | TRBJ1-6 | -
TGTGCCTCTACGAAACAGGGCCCCAATAATTCACCCCTCCACTTT | CASTKQGPNNSPLHF | TRBV3-1 | many | TRBJ1-6 | -
TGTGCCAGCAGCTTAGCTCAGGTCATCCACTCCTACGAGCAGTACTTC | CASSLAQVIHSYEQYF | TRBV7-9 | many | TRBJ2-7 | -
TGTGCCAGCAGCTTAGGGGGACAGGGGGCGTTTTACTTC | CASSLGGQGAFYF | TRBV7-2 | - | TRBJ2-7 | TRBD1
TGTGCCACCAGTGGTGTTGGGACAGGGCATTACGAGCAGTACTTC | CATSGVGTGHYEQYF | TRBV24-1 | few | TRBJ2-7 | TRBD1
TGTGCCAGCAGTTACAGGGGGTTACAGCCCCAGCATTTT | CASSYRGLQPQHF | TRBV11-2 | few | TRBJ1-5 | TRBD1
TGTGCCAGCAGTTTCGACATCCTTAACTACGAGCAGTACTTC | CASSFDILNYEQYF | TRBV12-3/TRBV12-4 | many | TRBJ2-7 | -
TGTGCCAGCAGTTTAGAAGGGGCGAAAAACTATGGCTACACCTTC | CASSLEGAKNYGYTF | TRBV27 | many | TRBJ1-2 | -
TGTGCCAGCAGCTTATCACCGGGACAGGGAAAACTGTTTTTT | CASSLSPGQGKLFF | TRBV7-2 | few | TRBJ1-4 | TRBD1
TGTGCCAGCAGGATGACAGTTGCTCATGGCTACACCTTC | CASRMTVAHGYTF | TRBV5-8 | many | TRBJ1-2 | -
TGTGCCAGCAGTTACGCGGGACAGAGAAACTATGGCTACACCTTC | CASSYAGQRNYGYTF | TRBV6-2/TRBV6-3 | - | TRBJ1-2 | TRBD1
TGTGCCAGCAGCCCCGGACACCCCTCTGGGGCCAACGTCCTGACTTTC | CASSPGHPSGANVLTF | TRBV6-5 | many | TRBJ2-6 | -
TGTGCCAGCAGCTTACCCGCTAGCGGGGCTTTCACCGGGGAGCTGTTTTTT | CASSLPASGAFTGELFF | TRBV7-8 | many | TRBJ2-2 | TRBD2
TGCAGTGCCCCGAGCTCCGGGGGGTCGTACAATGAGCAGTTCTTC | CSAPSSGGSYNEQFF | TRBV20-1 | many | TRBJ2-1 | TRBD2
TGTGCCAGCAGCAACGGACAGGGGAAGGGAGGCGGGGAGCTGTTTTTT | CASSNGQGKGGGELFF | TRBV7-2 | few | TRBJ2-2 | TRBD1
TGTGCCAGCTCACCTTTTGCCGGGACACGGAACACTGAAGCTTTCTTT | CASSPFAGTRNTEAFF | TRBV18 | - | TRBJ1-1 | -
TGTGCCAGCAGTCTCTGGGGGGATAGCAATCAGCCCCAGCATTTT | CASSLWGDSNQPQHF | TRBV6-2/TRBV6-3 | many | TRBJ1-5 | -
TGTGCCAGCTGCGGGGGGGCCTCCTACAATGAGCAGTTCTTC | CASCGGASYNEQFF | TRBV6-2/TRBV6-3 | few | TRBJ2-1 | TRBD2
TGCAGTGCCAGTGGGTCCCCAGGGAAAAGCTCCTACGAGCAGTACTTC | CSASGSPGKSSYEQYF | TRBV20-1 | many | TRBJ2-7 | -
TGTGCCAGCAGTTTTGGCAGAGCCAATCAGCCCCAGCATTTT | CASSFGRANQPQHF | TRBV12-3/TRBV12-4 | few | TRBJ1-5 | -
TGCAGTGCCGCGACTAACTCCAATGAGCAGTTCTTC | CSAATNSNEQFF | TRBV20-1 | many | TRBJ2-1 | -
TGTGCCAGCAGTTCTTTAACGGGACAGGGTTATGAAAAACTGTTTTTT | CASSSLTGQGYEKLFF | TRBV12-3/TRBV12-4 | many | TRBJ1-4 | TRBD1
TGTGCCAGCAGCCGCCCCCGGGGGACCGGGGAGCTGTTTTTT | CASSRPRGTGELFF | TRBV5-5 | few | TRBJ2-2 | -
TGTGCCACCGAGGGGGGTTCCTACAATGAGCAGTTCTTC | CATEGGSYNEQFF | TRBV24-1 | few | TRBJ2-1 | -
TGTGCCAGCAGGAGGATGGGGGCTGGGGCCAACGTCCTGACTTTC | CASRRMGAGANVLTF | TRBV5-5 | many | TRBJ2-6 | -
TGTGCCAGCAGCTTTAAACAGGGGGCTTATACGCAGTATTTT | CASSFKQGAYTQYF | TRBV5-6 | many | TRBJ2-3 | TRBD1
TGTGCCAGCAGCTTAGGGACAGCCTACGAGCAGTACTTC | CASSLGTAYEQYF | TRBV7-7 | many | TRBJ2-7 | -
TGCGCCAGCAGCTTGGACGGACAGGGCGTGGATGGCTACACCTTC | CASSLDGQGVDGYTF | TRBV5-1 | many | TRBJ1-2 | TRBD1
TGTGCCAGCAGATTAGAGGGACTCTTCGGCGAGACCCAGTACTTC | CASRLEGLFGETQYF | TRBV6-6 | - | TRBJ2-5 | -